This entry lists 28 T cell receptor beta chains sequenced from one sample in a study of T cell responses to AZD1222 COVID-19 vaccine. Profiled with immunoSEQ multiplex PCR; TCRdb holds only in-frame clones, not every one. The repertoire holds about 150,000 clones, under 95% seen once, with approximately 17% in the top ten. Sample: peripheral blood, taken on day 0 of AZD1222 vaccination. These receptors were obtained from an adult in good health.

The chain employs TRBV14 and TRBJ2-1, with TRBD1 matching 8 bases. Germline CDR1 is SGHDN and CDR2 is FVKESK. J was trimmed by 7 bases and V by 8 bases; bases with no gene match: 10. The CDR3 is 14 amino acids. CDR3: CASRSTGASNEQFF. CDR3 nucleotides: TGTGCCAGCCGCTCGACAGGGGCTTCAAATGAGCAGTTCTTC.

The CDR3 DNA reads TGTGCCATCGGAGAGGGGGGTACAGATACGCAGTATTTT. Translated: CAIGEGGTDTQYF. The chain is built from TRBV10-3 and TRBJ2-3; D possibly matches TRBD1 or TRBD2 (6 bases each). This CDR3 contains 13 residues. The germline V and J ends were trimmed by 8 bases and 3 bases, with 12 bases remaining between them. Germline loops: CDR1 ENHRY, CDR2 SYGVKD.

This clone was seen just once. This chain links TRBV6-5 with TRBJ2-3; a possible D gene is TRBD2 (6 bases). The V gene's germline CDR1 is MNHEY and CDR2 SVGAGI. The CDR3 contains 14 residues. Trimming shortened V by 7 bases and J by 2 bases, and 13 bases separated the two germline ends. In nucleotides, the CDR3 is TGTGCCAGCACCCCCCGGGGACTCACAGATACGCAGTATTTT. Translating it yields CASTPRGLTDTQYF.

The chain uses TRBV18 and TRBJ1-4, with 9 bases fitting TRBD1. The CDR3 consists of 18 residues. The trim removed 3 bases at V and 5 bases at J, leaving 13 bases unmatched. The germline V gene encodes CDR1 KGHSH and CDR2 LQKENI. The CDR3 DNA reads as TGTGCCAGCTCACCCGGTCCGGGACAGGGAATCCTCAATGAAAAACTGTTTTTT. It codes for CASSPGPGQGILNEKLFF.

As for this clone: This same CDR3 is encoded by further DNA sequences in the sample. The V call is TRBV5-1, the J call TRBJ2-3; 7 bases are shared with TRBD2. J gave up 1 base and V 1 base, and 3 bases lay outside the gene matches. This CDR3 contains 15 residues. CDR1 is SGHRS and CDR2 is YFSETQ in the germline V gene. CDR3 loop: CASSLRGVGTDTQYF. CDR3 DNA: TGCGCCAGCAGCTTGCGGGGGGTCGGCACAGATACGCAGTATTTT.

The chain links TRBV4-3 to TRBJ1-3; D gene unclear. The germline V gene has CDR1 LGHNA and CDR2 YSLEER. The CDR3 has 17 residues. The ends were cut back, 4 bases at V and 0 bases at J, with 16 bases in the middle. DNA for the CDR3: TGCGCCAGCAGCCGCGGAAGGACGTCTGTCTCTGGAAACACCATATATTTT. It is translated as CASSRGRTSVSGNTIYF.

This chain joins TRBV7-8 and TRBJ2-1; weak D call: TRBD2 (6 bases). Germline V gene data show CDR1 as SGHVS and CDR2 as FQNEAQ. This CDR3 has 16 amino acids. Trimming took 5 bases from V and 3 from J, leaving 17 bases between them. The DNA for the CDR3 is TGTGCCAGCAGCCGTGAAGGGCGGGACCGCTACAATGAGCAGTTCTTC. Its translation is CASSREGRDRYNEQFF.

CDR3 sequence (DNA): TGTGCCAGCAGCCAAGACCGAGGGAGTTCGTACAATGAGCAGTTCTTC. It yields the protein CASSQDRGSSYNEQFF. The chain carries TRBV3-1 (or the pseudogene TRBV3-2) and TRBJ2-1; TRBD2 might be the D (5 bases). V was clipped by 0 bases and J by 4 bases, with 13 bases between them. The CDR3 has 16 amino acids. Germline V lookup: CDR1 LGHDT, CDR2 YNNKEL (reference sequence).

This clone has more than one count but fewer than ten. V usage is TRBV3-1 (or the pseudogene TRBV3-2) and J usage is TRBJ1-2; the D gene is possibly TRBD1 (6 bases). The CDR3 is 14 residues long. V was cut by 4 bases and J by 8 bases, with 17 bases left in between. CDR1 is LGHDT, CDR2 YNNKEL, per germline (reference sequence). CDR3 in DNA: TGTGCCAGCAGCCTCCTTGAACAGGGCGGCGGCTACACCTTC. The encoded protein is CASSLLEQGGGYTF.

This chain links TRBV27 with TRBJ1-6; D gene ambiguous. Germline V CDR1 and CDR2: MNHEY, SMNVEV (reference sequence). V gave up 3 bases and J gave up 0 bases, with 3 bases separating them. The CDR3 is 14 amino acids. The CDR3 spells CASSFSSYNSPLHF. In DNA, the CDR3 is TGTGCCAGCAGTTTCAGCTCCTATAATTCACCCCTCCACTTT.

The rearrangement uses TRBV6-5 and TRBJ1-1; D possibly corresponds to TRBD1 (5 bases). The CDR3 is made up of 15 amino acids. V lost 10 bases and J lost 5, with 23 bases in between. Germline CDR1 and CDR2: MNHEY and SVGAGI. CDR3 DNA sequence: TGTGCCACCTCGGGGCGGCGTTCATCGGGGACTGAAGCTTTCTTT. Amino acid sequence: CATSGRRSSGTEAFF.

The chain has TRBV5-4 and TRBJ2-3, with D possibly TRBD2 on 6 matching bases. The length of the CDR3 is 13 residues. Germline lookup yields CDR1 SGHNT and CDR2 YYREEE (reference sequence). V was cut by 4 bases and J by 6 bases, with 12 bases left in between. CDR3 protein: CASSKGLPDTQYF. The CDR3 bases are TGTGCCAGCAGCAAGGGACTCCCGGATACGCAGTATTTT.

For this clone: The junction does not match germline at one end; this may be a read error. The V gene is TRBV7-2, the J gene TRBJ2-7, with D unclear. Germline V gives CDR1 SGHTA, CDR2 FQGNSA. This CDR3 contains 15 residues. The chain's CDR3 is CASSLVHASGEAHRF. The CDR3 coding sequence is TGTGCCAGCAGCTTAGTACACGCGTCGGGCGAGGCCCATCGCTTC.

For this clone: Different DNA sequences within this sample yield the same CDR3. The V gene is TRBV7-3, the J gene TRBJ1-1, with a weak D call TRBD1 (5 bases). CDR3 size: 13 residues. V lost 4 bases and J lost 1, with 7 bases in between. Germline CDR1 is SGHTA and CDR2 is FQGTGA. For the CDR3, the DNA is TGTGCCAGCAGCTCCCAGGGGAACACTGAAGCTTTCTTT. This sequence encodes CASSSQGNTEAFF.

This clone was seen just once. V and J are TRBV19 and TRBJ1-2; TRBD1 is a possible D gene (5 bases). The V and J ends lost 8 bases and 4 bases respectively, with 14 bases between them. CDR1 is LNHDA and CDR2 is SQIVND in the germline V gene (reference sequence). The CDR3 extends over 13 amino acids. DNA for the CDR3: TGTGCCAGTGGGGACCGGGGGTTCTATGGCTACACCTTC. Amino acids: CASGDRGFYGYTF.

The CDR3 bases are TGTGCCGCCCGGACAGACACCGGGGAGCTGTTTTTT. It specifies CAARTDTGELFF. The chain is built from TRBV27 and TRBJ2-2; D may be TRBD1 (6 bases). The CDR3 is made up of 12 amino acids. The germline gives CDR1 MNHEY, CDR2 SMNVEV (reference sequence). V lost 11 bases to trimming and J lost 3 bases, with 10 bases between them.

V gene TRBV5-5 combines with J gene TRBJ1-1, with D unclear. This CDR3 is built from 14 residues. Deletions cut 4 bases from V and 10 bases from J, with 20 bases between. Germline CDR1 and CDR2: SGHKS and YYEKEE (reference sequence). The CDR3 nucleotides read TGTGCCAGCAGCCCCTACCTAGGAGCCCCTGCAGCTTTCTTT. Its translation is CASSPYLGAPAAFF.

J is TRBJ1-3 and V is TRBV5-1, with a weak D call TRBD1 (5 bases). There are 15 residues in the CDR3. V gave up 1 base and J gave up 0 bases, with 8 bases separating them. The germline CDR1 and CDR2 sequences are SGHRS and YFSETQ. The CDR3 reads CASSLRQNSGNTIYF. The CDR3, as DNA: TGCGCCAGCAGCTTGCGACAGAACTCTGGAAACACCATATATTTT. Drawing the rest from reference TRBV5-1 and TRBJ1-3, the complete variable domain is KAGVTQTPRYLIKTRGQQVTLSCSPISGHRSVSWYQQTPGQGLQFLFEYFSETQRNKGNFPGRFSGRQFSNSRSEMNVSTLELGDSALYLCASSLRQNSGNTIYFGEGSWLTVV.

The rearrangement links TRBV10-2 to TRBJ1-2; 8 bases agree with TRBD1. Germline V CDR1 and CDR2: WSHSY, SAAADI. CDR3 length: 14 amino acids. Trimming took 6 bases from V and 3 from J; bases not matched to a gene: 6. The CDR3 here is CASSRGRLDYGYTF. DNA for the CDR3: TGCGCCAGCAGCAGGGGGCGACTAGACTATGGCTACACCTTC.

The chain joins TRBV5-1 to TRBJ2-7; 10 nucleotides agree with TRBD1. J lost 1 base, V lost 3 bases, and 4 bases had no gene match. The V gene's germline CDR1 is SGHRS and CDR2 YFSETQ. The CDR3 has 15 residues. CDR3 DNA: TGCGCCAGCAGCTCCCGGGACAGGGGATCCTACGAGCAGTACTTC. This codes for CASSSRDRGSYEQYF.

V usage is TRBV29-1 and J usage is TRBJ1-1; D is ambiguous. The ends were cut back, 2 bases at V and 8 bases at J, with 6 bases in the middle. Looked up from germline, CDR1 is SQVTM and CDR2 is ANQGSEA. CDR3 size: 10 residues. The CDR3 nucleotides read TGCAGCGTTGAATCGGCAGAAGCTTTCTTT. Translation: CSVESAEAFF.

The chain has TRBV9 and TRBJ2-1, with 8 bases that match TRBD2. Trimming removed 0 bases from V and 6 bases from J; junction bases left unmatched: 8. Germline V lookup: CDR1 SGDLS, CDR2 YYNGEE. This CDR3 spans 16 amino acids. The CDR3: CASSVGGTSAGNEQFF. The CDR3 DNA follows: TGTGCCAGCAGCGTAGGTGGGACTAGTGCCGGCAATGAGCAGTTCTTC.

The chain combines TRBV9 with TRBJ1-2; no clear D. Deletions cut 2 bases from V and 8 bases from J, with 16 bases between. The V gene's germline CDR1 is SGDLS and CDR2 YYNGEE. This CDR3 region has 14 residues. CDR3 nucleotides: TGTGCCAGCAGCGTTCTACCCGACCCGGGGGGCTACACCTTC. This sequence encodes CASSVLPDPGGYTF. Using reference TRBV9 and TRBJ1-2 for the parts outside the CDR3, the full variable domain is DSGVTQTPKHLITATGQRVTLRCSPRSGDLSVYWYQQSLDQGLQFLIQYYNGEERAKGNILERFSAQQFPDLHSELNLSSLELGDSALYFCASSVLPDPGGYTFGSGTRLTVV.

V gene TRBV24-1 combines with J gene TRBJ1-2; TRBD1 matches 8 bases. The germline gives CDR1 KGHDR, CDR2 SFDVKD. The V gene end was trimmed by 3 bases and the J gene end by 11 bases; junction bases not matched to a gene: 4. The CDR3 has 12 residues. This CDR3 reads CATSDIDRGYTF. In nucleotides, the CDR3 is TGTGCCACCAGTGATATTGACAGGGGATACACCTTC.

The gene calls are TRBV7-9 and TRBJ2-7; D is tentatively TRBD1 or TRBD2 (5 bases each). V was cut by 9 bases and J by 2 bases, with 14 bases left in between. Germline CDR1 reads SEHNR; CDR2 reads FQNEAQ (reference sequence). The CDR3 runs to 13 residues. The CDR3 reads CASRDPGAYEQYF. CDR3 in DNA: TGTGCCAGTCGGGACCCGGGCGCCTACGAGCAGTACTTC.

The chain employs TRBV4-1 and TRBJ1-1; D remains ambiguous. Germline V gives CDR1 MGHRA, CDR2 YSYEKL. Trimming shortened V by 8 bases and J by 4 bases, and 17 bases separated the two germline ends. The CDR3 has 14 residues. This CDR3 is CASRGPLKSTEAFF. CDR3 sequence (DNA): TGCGCCAGCCGTGGACCCCTTAAGTCCACTGAAGCTTTCTTT.

The genes are TRBV19 and TRBJ1-5; 8 bases are a match to TRBD1. The CDR3 runs to 17 residues. Trimming at V came to 3 bases and at J to 1 base, leaving 8 bases not matched to a gene. Germline CDR1 reads LNHDA; CDR2 reads SQIVND (reference sequence). The CDR3 sequence is CASSIHRGSQSNQPQHF. CDR3 nucleotide sequence: TGTGCCAGTAGTATTCACAGGGGGTCCCAAAGCAATCAGCCCCAGCATTTT.

This rearrangement joins TRBV7-9 to TRBJ2-5; D uncertain. Trimming took off 2 bases at V and 1 base at J, with 5 bases between the two ends. The CDR3 contains 13 residues. CDR1 and CDR2 from the germline V gene are SEHNR and FQNEAQ (reference sequence). The CDR3 DNA reads TGTGCCAGCAGCTTAAGCTTCCAAGAGACCCAGTACTTC. Its translation is CASSLSFQETQYF.